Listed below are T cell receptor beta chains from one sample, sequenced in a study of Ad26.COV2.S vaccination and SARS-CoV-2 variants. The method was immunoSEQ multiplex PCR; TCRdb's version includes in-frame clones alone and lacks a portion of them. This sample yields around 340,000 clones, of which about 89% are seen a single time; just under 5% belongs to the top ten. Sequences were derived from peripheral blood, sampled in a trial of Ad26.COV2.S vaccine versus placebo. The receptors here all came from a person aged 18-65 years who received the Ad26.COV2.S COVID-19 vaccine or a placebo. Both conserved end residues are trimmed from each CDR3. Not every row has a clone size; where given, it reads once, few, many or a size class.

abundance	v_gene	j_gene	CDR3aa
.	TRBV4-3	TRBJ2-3	ASSQDGSRTDTQY
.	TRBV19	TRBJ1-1	ASRRTSNTEAF
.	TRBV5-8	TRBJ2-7	ASSLGQVYEQY
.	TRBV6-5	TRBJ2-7	ASTGQGYEQY
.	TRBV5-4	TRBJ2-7	ASSWRGGHEQY
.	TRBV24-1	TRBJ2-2	ATSDASGPRELF
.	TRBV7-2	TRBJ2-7	ASSPTRTSGKTYEQY
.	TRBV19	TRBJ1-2	ASTGRGRNYGYT
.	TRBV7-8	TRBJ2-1	ASRPEPYNEQF
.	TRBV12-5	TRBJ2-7	ASENSTTYEQY
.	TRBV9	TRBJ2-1	ASSVDTPDYNEQF
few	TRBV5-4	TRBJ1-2	ASSLAAGSNRGLYGYT
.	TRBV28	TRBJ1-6	ASSFGNSPLH
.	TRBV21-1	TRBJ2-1	ASSWGFYNEQF
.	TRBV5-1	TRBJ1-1	ASSPTGDTEAF
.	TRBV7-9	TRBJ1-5	ASSPAEGTQPQH
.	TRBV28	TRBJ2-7	ASSAASYYEQY
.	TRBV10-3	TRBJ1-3	AIKGASSGNTIY
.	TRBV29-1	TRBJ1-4	SVGVSNEKLF
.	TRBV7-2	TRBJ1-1	ASSLEGQTNLNTEAF
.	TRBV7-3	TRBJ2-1	ASSLARTNSYNEQF
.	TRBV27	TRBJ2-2	ASSLFGSTNTGELF
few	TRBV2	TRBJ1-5	ASSVDVFGDGAHGNQPQH
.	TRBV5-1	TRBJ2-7	ASSLGGESSEQY